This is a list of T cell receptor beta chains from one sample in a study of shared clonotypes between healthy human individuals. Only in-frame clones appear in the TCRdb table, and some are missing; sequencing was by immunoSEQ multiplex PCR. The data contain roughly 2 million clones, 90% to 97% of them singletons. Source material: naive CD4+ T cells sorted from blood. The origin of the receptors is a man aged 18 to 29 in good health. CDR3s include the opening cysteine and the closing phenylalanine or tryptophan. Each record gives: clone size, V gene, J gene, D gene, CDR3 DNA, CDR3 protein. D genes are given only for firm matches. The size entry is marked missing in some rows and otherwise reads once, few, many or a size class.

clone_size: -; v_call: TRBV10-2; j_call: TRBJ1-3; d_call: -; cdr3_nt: TGCGCCAGCGGTGACATCGCCTCTGGAAACACCATATATTTT; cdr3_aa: CASGDIASGNTIYF
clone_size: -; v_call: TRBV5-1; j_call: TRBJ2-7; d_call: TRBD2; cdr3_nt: TGCGCCAGCAGCTCGACTAGCGGTGCCTACGAGCAGTACTTC; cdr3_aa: CASSSTSGAYEQYF
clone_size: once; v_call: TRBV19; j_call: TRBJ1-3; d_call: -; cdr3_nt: TGTGCCAGTAGGCCCCCCCCTGGAAACACCATATATTTT; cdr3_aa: CASRPPPGNTIYF
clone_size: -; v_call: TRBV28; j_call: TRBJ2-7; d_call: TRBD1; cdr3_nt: TGTGCCAGCAGTACTCCGGGACAGGGGATCCCCTACGAGCAGTACTTC; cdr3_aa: CASSTPGQGIPYEQYF
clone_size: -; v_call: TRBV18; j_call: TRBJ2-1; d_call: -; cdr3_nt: TGTGCCAGCTCACCATCAGGCCTTAACAATGAGCAGTTCTTC; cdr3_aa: CASSPSGLNNEQFF
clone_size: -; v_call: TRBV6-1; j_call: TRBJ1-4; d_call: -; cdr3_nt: TGTGCCAGCAGTGAAGCGGGCCAGGTGTTTGAAAAACTGTTTTTT; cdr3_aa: CASSEAGQVFEKLFF
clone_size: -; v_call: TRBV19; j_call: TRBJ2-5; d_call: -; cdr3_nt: TGTGCCAGTAGTAGGAGGGAAGCGCAGACCCAGTACTTC; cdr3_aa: CASSRREAQTQYF
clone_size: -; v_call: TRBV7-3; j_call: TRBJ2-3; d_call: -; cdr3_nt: TGTGCCAGCAGCTTAACCCCCCTGGGCACAGATACGCAGTATTTT; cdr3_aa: CASSLTPLGTDTQYF
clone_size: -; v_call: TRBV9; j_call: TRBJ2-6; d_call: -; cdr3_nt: TGTGCCAGCAGCTTCCCCATGGGGGAGGGGGCCAACGTCCTGACTTTC; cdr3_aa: CASSFPMGEGANVLTF
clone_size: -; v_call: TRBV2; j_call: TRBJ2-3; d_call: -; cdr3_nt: TGTGCCAGCAGCGTCTCCGATACGCAGTATTTT; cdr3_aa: CASSVSDTQYF
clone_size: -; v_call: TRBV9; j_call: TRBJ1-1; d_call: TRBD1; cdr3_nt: TGTGCCAGCAGCGTAGGTGGGGCACAGGGGATGGCTTTCTTT; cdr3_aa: CASSVGGAQGMAFF
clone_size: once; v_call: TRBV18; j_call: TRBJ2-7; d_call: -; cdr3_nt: TGTGCCAGCTCAAGTAAACACGAGCAGTACTTC; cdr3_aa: CASSSKHEQYF
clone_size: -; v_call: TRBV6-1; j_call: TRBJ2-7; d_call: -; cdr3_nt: TGTGCCAGCAGTCGAGGACATCTCTACGAGCAGTACTTC; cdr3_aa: CASSRGHLYEQYF
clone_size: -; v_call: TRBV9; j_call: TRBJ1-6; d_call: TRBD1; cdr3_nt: TGTGCCAGCAGGGACCGGGACAGGGTGGATTCACCCCTCCACTTT; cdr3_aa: CASRDRDRVDSPLHF
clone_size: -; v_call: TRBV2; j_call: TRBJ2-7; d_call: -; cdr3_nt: TGTGCCAGCACGATGTCTGGTGGGAACTACTACGAGCAGTACTTC; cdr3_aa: CASTMSGGNYYEQYF
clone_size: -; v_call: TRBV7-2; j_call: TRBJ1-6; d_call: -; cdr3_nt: TGTGCCAGCAGCTCAGTAGCCCCCTTAGGTTCACCCCTCCACTTT; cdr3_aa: CASSSVAPLGSPLHF
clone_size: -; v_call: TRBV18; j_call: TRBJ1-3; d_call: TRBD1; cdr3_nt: TGTGCCAGCTCAGCAACGGACAGGAACTCTGGAAACACCATATATTTT; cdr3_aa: CASSATDRNSGNTIYF
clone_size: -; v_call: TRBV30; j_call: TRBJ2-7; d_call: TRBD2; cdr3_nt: TGTGCCTGGGCCAAAAGCGGACTAGCGGGGGACGAGCAGTACTTC; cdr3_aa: CAWAKSGLAGDEQYF
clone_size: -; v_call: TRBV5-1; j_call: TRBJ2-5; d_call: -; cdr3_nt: TGCGCCAGCAGCTTGGGGCGAGGGGCTAGCCTTCTGGGGGCCAAAGAGACCCAGTACTTC; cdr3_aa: CASSLGRGASLLGAKETQYF
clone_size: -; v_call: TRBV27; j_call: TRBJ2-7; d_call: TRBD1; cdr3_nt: TGTGCCAGCAGCCCCGGGACAGGGACATCTAGGCACGAGCAGTACTTC; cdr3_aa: CASSPGTGTSRHEQYF
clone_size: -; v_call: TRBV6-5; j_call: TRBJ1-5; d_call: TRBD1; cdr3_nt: TGTGCCAACCCAATAGACAGGGTCGGGCAGCCCCAGCATTTT; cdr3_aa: CANPIDRVGQPQHF
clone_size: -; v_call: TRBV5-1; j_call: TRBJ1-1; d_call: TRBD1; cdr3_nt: TGCGCCAGCAGCTTTGCGCGGGACAGGGGGAACACTGAAGCTTTCTTT; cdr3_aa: CASSFARDRGNTEAFF